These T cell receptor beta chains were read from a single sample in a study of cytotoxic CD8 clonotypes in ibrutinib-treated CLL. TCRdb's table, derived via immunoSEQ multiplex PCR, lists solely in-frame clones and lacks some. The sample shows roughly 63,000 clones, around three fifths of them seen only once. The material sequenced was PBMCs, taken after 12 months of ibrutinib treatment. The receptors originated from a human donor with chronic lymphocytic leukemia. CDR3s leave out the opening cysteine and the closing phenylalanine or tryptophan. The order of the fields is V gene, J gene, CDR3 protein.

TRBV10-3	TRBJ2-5	AITRGWGGTETQY
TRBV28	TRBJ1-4	ASSPQPGRANEKLF
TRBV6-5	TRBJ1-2	ASSYSFGTGIYGYT
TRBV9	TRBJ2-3	ASTRRSTDTQY
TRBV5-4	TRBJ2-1	ASSSYGIHNEQF
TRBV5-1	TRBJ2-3	ASSLEASGSGDTQY
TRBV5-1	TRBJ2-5	ASSLSAGRETQY
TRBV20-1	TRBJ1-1	SAKLAVAF
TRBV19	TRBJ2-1	ASSIPLAGRGEQF
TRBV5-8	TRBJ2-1	ASSLAFLGGREQF
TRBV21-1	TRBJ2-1	ASSPRLGTHNEQF
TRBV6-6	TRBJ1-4	ASSWTGRREKLF
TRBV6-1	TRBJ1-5	ASKWFSNQPQH
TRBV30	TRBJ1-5	AWSPGQGRISNQPQH
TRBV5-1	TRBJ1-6	VSKVYNSPLH
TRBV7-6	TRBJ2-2	ASSRTGGYTGELF
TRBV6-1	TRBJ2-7	ASSTGGGYEQY
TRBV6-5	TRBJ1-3	ASSSSTLLGNTIY
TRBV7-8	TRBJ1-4	ASSSATGTSEKLF
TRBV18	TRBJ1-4	ASSPWGHSAEKLF
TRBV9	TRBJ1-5	ASSVAWGQPQH
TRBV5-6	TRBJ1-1	ASSFTGRSEAF
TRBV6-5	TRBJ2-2	ASMVMDSRGELF
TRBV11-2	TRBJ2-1	ASSYSPMVSIPF
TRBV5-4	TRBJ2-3	ASSAGQARTDTQY
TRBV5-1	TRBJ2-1	ASSPTISTSGRSEQF
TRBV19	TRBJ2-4	ATREQTRKNIQY
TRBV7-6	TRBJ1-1	ASSLDVLTEAF
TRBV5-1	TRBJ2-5	ASSFGETQY
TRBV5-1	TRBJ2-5	ASARVGETQY
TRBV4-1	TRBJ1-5	ASSGGSVNQPQH
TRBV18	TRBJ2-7	ASSRRTGA
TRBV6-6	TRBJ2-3	ATPAASTDTQY
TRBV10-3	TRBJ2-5	AIAQGQGPQETQY
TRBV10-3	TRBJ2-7	AAQRETSYEQY